This record concerns one TCR beta chain sequence. Its antigen is undetermined. This CDR3 has 12 residues. The V and J ends lost 2 bases and 15 bases, in that order; junction bases with no gene match: 6. The V gene's germline CDR1 is GTSNPN and CDR2 SVGIG (reference sequence). This sample is drawn from a study of CD8+ T cells in alopecia areata. Study-level results: Sequencing of scalp samples also includes resident alphabeta T cells from normal skin. Relative to normal scalp, lesional scalp, especially alopecia totalis/universalis, showed higher clonality.

Extraction of RNA preceded its reverse transcription into cDNA, which served as the sequencing template. The protocol was immunoSEQ multiplex PCR, while the TCRdb copy is restricted to in-frame clones and leaves out a portion. This table holds about 190,000 clones, more than 55% found once. Treatment meaning: oral pan-JAK inhibitor, 5-10 mg twice daily. The clonotype comes from a human donor with alopecia areata. The chain carries TRBV30 and TRBJ2-3; 12 bases fit TRBD1. Sequences were derived from CD4+ T cells sorted from blood, sampled at week 4, from a patient treated with tofacitinib. CDR3 protein: CAWSPTGQGAYF. For the CDR3, the DNA is TGTGCCTGGAGTCCGACGGGACAGGGGGCATATTTT.